Listed below are T cell receptor beta chains from one sample, sequenced in a study of cytotoxic CD8 clonotypes in ibrutinib-treated CLL. The method was immunoSEQ multiplex PCR; TCRdb's version includes in-frame clones alone and lacks a portion of them. This table holds more than 30,000 clones, approximately 69% found once. The sequencing here drew on PBMCs, taken before ibrutinib treatment. Every receptor here comes from a human donor with chronic lymphocytic leukemia. The CDR3 runs from the conserved cysteine through the conserved F or W. D genes are given only for firm matches. Only some rows state a clone size, as once, few, many or a class for expanded clones.

abundance: few; d_gene: -; v_gene: TRBV29-1; j_gene: TRBJ2-5; CDR3aa: CSVDMQGRETQYF; CDR3nt: TGCAGCGTTGATATGCAGGGGAGAGAGACCCAGTACTTC
abundance: -; d_gene: TRBD2; v_gene: TRBV7-9; j_gene: TRBJ2-1; CDR3aa: CASSLGREVNNEQFF; CDR3nt: TGTGCCAGCAGCTTGGGGCGGGAGGTCAACAATGAGCAGTTCTTC
abundance: -; d_gene: TRBD2; v_gene: TRBV29-1; j_gene: TRBJ2-5; CDR3aa: CSVASSGGQETQYF; CDR3nt: TGCAGCGTTGCTAGTAGCGGGGGTCAAGAGACCCAGTACTTC
abundance: -; d_gene: -; v_gene: TRBV19; j_gene: TRBJ2-5; CDR3aa: CASSIELRGGRETQYF; CDR3nt: TGTGCCAGTAGTATAGAGCTCAGGGGTGGTAGAGAGACCCAGTACTTC
abundance: few; d_gene: -; v_gene: TRBV4-3; j_gene: TRBJ1-2; CDR3aa: CASSLGWNYGYTF; CDR3nt: TGCGCCAGCAGTCTCGGTTGGAACTATGGCTACACCTTC
abundance: -; d_gene: -; v_gene: TRBV4-1; j_gene: TRBJ2-7; CDR3aa: CASSQDPAASSYEQYF; CDR3nt: TGCGCCAGCAGCCAAGATCCCGCAGCAAGTAGCTACGAGCAGTACTTC
abundance: -; d_gene: -; v_gene: TRBV5-1; j_gene: TRBJ1-5; CDR3aa: CASSLDGGTNQPQHF; CDR3nt: TGCGCCAGCAGCTTGGACGGCGGCACAAATCAGCCCCAGCATTTT
abundance: -; d_gene: TRBD1; v_gene: TRBV6-5; j_gene: TRBJ1-1; CDR3aa: CASKPDRGRTEAFF; CDR3nt: TGTGCCAGCAAACCGGACAGGGGGCGGACTGAAGCTTTCTTT
abundance: -; d_gene: -; v_gene: TRBV30; j_gene: TRBJ2-6; CDR3aa: CAWAQGSGANVLTF; CDR3nt: TGTGCCTGGGCCCAGGGTTCTGGGGCCAACGTCCTGACTTTC
abundance: few; d_gene: -; v_gene: TRBV19; j_gene: TRBJ1-4; CDR3aa: CASSISGDEKLFF; CDR3nt: TGTGCCAGTAGTATATCAGGGGATGAAAAACTGTTTTTT
abundance: -; d_gene: -; v_gene: TRBV4-3; j_gene: TRBJ1-1; CDR3aa: CASSRRVYTEAFF; CDR3nt: TGCGCCAGCAGCCGGAGGGTGTACACTGAAGCTTTCTTT
abundance: -; d_gene: TRBD1; v_gene: TRBV5-1; j_gene: TRBJ1-1; CDR3aa: CASSGATGESAFF; CDR3nt: TGCGCCAGCAGCGGGGCAACAGGGGAGTCGGCTTTCTTT
abundance: -; d_gene: TRBD2; v_gene: TRBV7-2; j_gene: TRBJ2-7; CDR3aa: CASSSDRTSGRYEQYF; CDR3nt: TGTGCCAGCAGCTCCGATAGGACTAGCGGGCGCTACGAGCAGTACTTC
abundance: -; d_gene: -; v_gene: TRBV10-3; j_gene: TRBJ2-1; CDR3aa: CAISEKANEQFF; CDR3nt: TGTGCCATCAGTGAGAAGGCGAATGAGCAGTTCTTC
abundance: -; d_gene: -; v_gene: TRBV5-8; j_gene: TRBJ2-2; CDR3aa: CASRRYGGGDTGELFF; CDR3nt: TGTGCCAGCAGGCGTTATGGGGGCGGTGATACCGGGGAGCTGTTTTTT
abundance: -; d_gene: TRBD1; v_gene: TRBV4-1; j_gene: TRBJ2-7; CDR3aa: CASSQVTGGSYEQYF; CDR3nt: TGCGCCAGCAGCCAAGTTACAGGGGGTAGCTACGAGCAGTACTTC
abundance: few; d_gene: -; v_gene: TRBV6-5; j_gene: TRBJ2-7; CDR3aa: CASENAGEPYEQYF; CDR3nt: TGTGCCAGTGAGAATGCCGGGGAGCCCTACGAGCAGTACTTC
abundance: -; d_gene: -; v_gene: TRBV5-1; j_gene: TRBJ2-7; CDR3aa: CASSYSVSYEQYF; CDR3nt: TGCGCCAGCAGCTACAGCGTCTCCTACGAGCAGTACTTC
abundance: -; d_gene: -; v_gene: TRBV9; j_gene: TRBJ2-3; CDR3aa: CASSVGVRALALRLTDTQYF; CDR3nt: TGTGCCAGCAGCGTAGGTGTTCGAGCTCTAGCGTTGAGACTCACAGATACGCAGTATTTT
abundance: -; d_gene: TRBD2; v_gene: TRBV11-3; j_gene: TRBJ2-5; CDR3aa: CASSLGAQSGRAETQYF; CDR3nt: TGTGCCAGCAGCTTAGGGGCCCAGAGCGGGAGAGCAGAGACCCAGTACTTC
abundance: -; d_gene: -; v_gene: TRBV7-9; j_gene: TRBJ2-7; CDR3aa: CASNPQGTYEQYF; CDR3nt: TGTGCCAGCAACCCACAGGGAACCTACGAGCAGTACTTC
abundance: -; d_gene: -; v_gene: TRBV5-1; j_gene: TRBJ1-1; CDR3aa: CASSLAMAQGEAFF; CDR3nt: TGCGCCAGCAGCTTGGCAATGGCCCAGGGGGAAGCTTTCTTT
abundance: -; d_gene: -; v_gene: TRBV29-1; j_gene: TRBJ1-1; CDR3aa: CSVSHVGGLSEAFF; CDR3nt: TGCAGCGTCTCTCACGTGGGAGGGTTAAGTGAAGCTTTCTTT
abundance: -; d_gene: TRBD1; v_gene: TRBV5-1; j_gene: TRBJ2-7; CDR3aa: CASSDPGQIYEQYF; CDR3nt: TGCGCCAGCAGCGATCCGGGACAGATCTACGAGCAGTACTTC
abundance: -; d_gene: TRBD1; v_gene: TRBV11-2; j_gene: TRBJ1-2; CDR3aa: CASSPLPGQGYSGYTF; CDR3nt: TGTGCCAGCAGCCCACTCCCGGGACAGGGTTATAGTGGCTACACCTTC
abundance: once; d_gene: TRBD2; v_gene: TRBV28; j_gene: TRBJ2-1; CDR3aa: CASRGGAYNEQFF; CDR3nt: TGTGCCAGCAGGGGAGGGGCCTACAATGAGCAGTTCTTC
abundance: once; d_gene: TRBD1; v_gene: TRBV27; j_gene: TRBJ1-4; CDR3aa: CASSLTGHAREKLFF; CDR3nt: TGTGCCAGCAGTTTGACAGGGCACGCGCGGGAAAAACTGTTTTTT
abundance: -; d_gene: -; v_gene: TRBV13; j_gene: TRBJ2-5; CDR3aa: CASSPDLVGRETQYF; CDR3nt: TGTGCCAGCAGCCCCGACCTCGTGGGGAGAGAGACCCAGTACTTC
abundance: -; d_gene: -; v_gene: TRBV21-1; j_gene: TRBJ2-7; CDR3aa: CASRKLGGQGYYEQYF; CDR3nt: TGTGCCAGCAGGAAATTAGGGGGACAGGGATACTACGAGCAGTACTTC
abundance: few; d_gene: TRBD1; v_gene: TRBV10-1; j_gene: TRBJ1-1; CDR3aa: CASSEIHRDRGRFTF; CDR3nt: TGCGCCAGCAGTGAGATACACCGGGACAGGGGCCGCTTTACCTTT
abundance: -; d_gene: -; v_gene: TRBV5-4; j_gene: TRBJ2-7; CDR3aa: CASSLGQTYYEQYF; CDR3nt: TGTGCCAGCAGCTTGGGACAGACCTACTACGAGCAGTACTTC
abundance: few; d_gene: -; v_gene: TRBV2; j_gene: TRBJ2-2; CDR3aa: CASSVGETGELFF; CDR3nt: TGTGCCAGCAGTGTAGGGGAGACCGGGGAGCTGTTTTTT
abundance: -; d_gene: -; v_gene: TRBV29-1; j_gene: TRBJ2-1; CDR3aa: CSVEDPGQSSYNEQFF; CDR3nt: TGCAGCGTTGAAGATCCAGGACAAAGCTCCTACAATGAGCAGTTCTTC
abundance: few; d_gene: -; v_gene: TRBV19; j_gene: TRBJ2-6; CDR3aa: CASNLPLDRLGANVLTF; CDR3nt: TGTGCCAGTAACCTACCCCTCGACAGACTAGGGGCCAACGTCCTGACTTTC
abundance: -; d_gene: -; v_gene: TRBV5-1; j_gene: TRBJ2-5; CDR3aa: CASSWTGLETQYF; CDR3nt: TGCGCCAGCAGTTGGACGGGGTTAGAGACCCAGTACTTC